The 29 T cell receptor beta chains reported below all come from one sample, sequenced in a study of blood T cell repertoires in COVID-19. Repertoires were generated with immunoSEQ multiplex PCR, while TCRdb's copy carries only in-frame clones and drops some. The top ten clones hold 15% of a sample with approximately 230,000 clones, roughly four fifths of them seen once. Material: PBMCs or T cells enriched from blood (not recorded which). Source of these receptors: a middle-aged man who had recovered from COVID-19.

Worth noting for this clone: Within the sample, other DNA sequences also encode this same CDR3. J is TRBJ2-7 and V is TRBV28; D might be TRBD2 (7 bases). The V gene lost 8 bases and the J gene lost 0 bases, with 17 bases spanning the gap. The germline V gene has CDR1 MDHEN and CDR2 SYDVKM. This CDR3 has 15 amino acids. The CDR3: CASDGGQTGSYEQYF. The CDR3 DNA is TGTGCCAGCGACGGGGGGCAGACCGGCTCCTACGAGCAGTACTTC.

The chain carries TRBV10-3 and TRBJ1-5; a weak D match, TRBD1 (6 bases). The CDR3 consists of 13 residues. Germline lookup yields CDR1 ENHRY and CDR2 SYGVKD. The ends were cut back, 5 bases at V and 4 bases at J, with 9 bases in the middle. In DNA, the CDR3 is TGTGCCATCAGTAGGACAGAGAATCAGCCCCAGCATTTT. As protein: CAISRTENQPQHF.

As DNA, the CDR3 is TGTGCCAGCAGCTCGGGACAGAGCTACAATGAGCAGTTCTTC. Encoded protein: CASSSGQSYNEQFF. The V and J genes are TRBV28 and TRBJ2-1; TRBD1 matches 7 bases. The germline gives CDR1 MDHEN, CDR2 SYDVKM. The CDR3 covers 14 residues. J lost 3 bases, V lost 6 bases, and 5 bases had no gene match.

This chain uses TRBV7-9 with TRBJ2-7, with 9 bases aligning to TRBD2. This CDR3 spans 15 amino acids. Trimming at V came to 1 base and at J to 3 bases, leaving 4 bases not matched to a gene. Per the germline V gene, CDR1 is SEHNR and CDR2 is FQNEAQ (reference sequence). The CDR3 region has the DNA TGTGCCAGCAGCTTAGGGAGCGGGGGGATCTACGAGCAGTACTTC. Its protein is CASSLGSGGIYEQYF.

This clone occurred once. The chain links TRBV5-1 to TRBJ2-7, with TRBD1 matching over 9 bases. The CDR3 totals 15 residues. Per the germline V gene, CDR1 is SGHRS and CDR2 is YFSETQ. Germline trimming cut 1 base from V and 3 bases from J; bases unmatched to any gene: 5. The CDR3: CASSLSPGQGYEQYF. CDR3 bases: TGCGCCAGCAGCTTGTCACCGGGACAGGGCTACGAGCAGTACTTC.

V and J are TRBV7-2 and TRBJ2-2; TRBD1 agrees at 7 bases. Germline V gene sequence: CDR1 SGHTA, CDR2 FQGNSA. The CDR3 is made up of 15 amino acids. The V gene end was trimmed by 5 bases and the J gene end by 7 bases; junction bases not matched to a gene: 10. This CDR3 is CASSIQGPWGGELFF. The CDR3 DNA reads as TGTGCCAGCAGCATACAGGGGCCCTGGGGCGGGGAGCTGTTTTTT.

The chain joins TRBV4-1 to TRBJ1-2, with TRBD1 matching over 10 bases. Germline-derived CDR1 and CDR2 are MGHRA and YSYEKL. J gave up 4 bases and V 1 base, and 6 bases lay outside the gene matches. CDR3 length: 16 amino acids. The CDR3 reads CASSQGRGQGSYGYTF. The CDR3, as DNA: TGCGCCAGCAGCCAAGGGAGGGGACAGGGGAGCTATGGCTACACCTTC.

V and J are TRBV5-4 and TRBJ1-2; D gene uncertain. The CDR3 has 13 amino acids. Between the trimmed V and J ends, which lost 9 bases and 0 bases, there was a span of 12 bases. CDR1 and CDR2 from the germline V gene are SGHNT and YYREEE (reference sequence). The CDR3 DNA follows: TGTGCCACGGGTCGGAAAACTAACTATGGCTACACCTTC. This encodes CATGRKTNYGYTF.

The chain employs TRBV10-3 and TRBJ1-1; a possible D gene is TRBD1 (6 bases). This CDR3 has 13 residues. The germline V and J ends were trimmed by 5 bases and 1 base, with 8 bases remaining between them. Germline-derived CDR1 and CDR2 are ENHRY and SYGVKD. CDR3 nucleotides: TGTGCCATCAGTTTGACAGGGAACACTGAAGCTTTCTTT. It translates to CAISLTGNTEAFF.

The chain links TRBV6-2 or TRBV6-3 to TRBJ1-1, with D tentatively TRBD1 (6 bases). CDR1 MNHEY and CDR2 SVGEGT come from the germline V gene. Trimming took off 2 bases at V and 7 bases at J, with 20 bases between the two ends. This CDR3 region has 16 residues. DNA of the CDR3: TGTGCCAGCAGTTACATCGGAAGGACAGCTAAGCGTGAAGCTTTCTTT. Its translation is CASSYIGRTAKREAFF.

The chain couples TRBV5-4 to TRBJ2-1, with TRBD2 matching 10 bases. Germline trimming cut 4 bases from V and 1 base from J; bases unmatched to any gene: 14. CDR3 length equals 19 residues. The germline CDR1 and CDR2 sequences are SGHNT and YYREEE (reference sequence). CDR3 loop: CASSPRLIAGGRSYNEQFF. The CDR3 DNA follows: TGTGCCAGCAGCCCCCGATTGATAGCGGGAGGTCGGTCCTACAATGAGCAGTTCTTC.

Many counts were recorded for this clone. The rearrangement joins TRBV6-1 to TRBJ1-5; the match to TRBD1 covers 11 bases. The CDR3 extends over 16 amino acids. V trimming: 3 bases; J trimming: 7 bases; junction bases outside the gene matches: 8. Germline assignment: CDR1 MNHNS and CDR2 SASEGT. The DNA for the CDR3 is TGTGCCAGCAGTGACCAGGACAGGGGGCCGGTGCAGCCCCAGCATTTT. Amino acids: CASSDQDRGPVQPQHF.

This clone was seen only a few times. The chain joins TRBV4-2 to TRBJ1-4; 10 bases align to TRBD1. This CDR3 region has 14 residues. Unmatched junction bases numbered 4, after V lost 4 bases and J lost 8 bases. Per germline, CDR1 LGHNA and CDR2 YNFKEQ. The CDR3 sequence is CASSLRTGGEKLFF. CDR3 in DNA: TGTGCCAGCAGCCTACGGACAGGGGGAGAAAAACTGTTTTTT.

Regarding this clone: The same CDR3 is also encoded by other DNA sequences in this sample. The chain employs TRBV5-1 and TRBJ2-1, with TRBD2 identical over 7 bases. V lost 0 bases and J lost 2; bases outside the gene matches: 2. The CDR3 has 15 residues. Germline V gene sequence: CDR1 SGHRS, CDR2 YFSETQ. In DNA, the CDR3 is TGCGCCAGCAGCTTGGCTAGCGGAGCCTACAATGAGCAGTTCTTC. The encoded protein is CASSLASGAYNEQFF.

The table lists this clone with a few counts. The same CDR3 also results from other DNA sequences found in this sample. The chain couples TRBV18 to TRBJ1-1; D is unresolved. The CDR3 runs 13 residues. V lost 3 bases and J lost 0, with 5 bases in between. Germline values: CDR1 KGHSH, CDR2 LQKENI. The DNA for the CDR3 is TGTGCCAGCTCACCGACACTGAACACTGAAGCTTTCTTT. Its protein is CASSPTLNTEAFF.

This chain joins TRBV18 and TRBJ2-2; D remains unclear. Germline V gene sequence: CDR1 KGHSH, CDR2 LQKENI. The V end lost 2 bases, the J end lost 4 bases, and 8 bases lay between the germline ends. This CDR3 spans 14 amino acids. CDR3 coding DNA: TGTGCCAGCTCACCAATTCCGAGCACCGGGGAGCTGTTTTTT. This gives the protein CASSPIPSTGELFF.

This chain uses TRBV5-1 with TRBJ2-5; 8 bases agree with TRBD1. There are 13 residues in the CDR3. Germline CDR1 and CDR2: SGHRS and YFSETQ. Losses at the gene ends were 5 bases for V and 6 bases for J; bases not matched to a gene: 6. DNA for the CDR3: TGCGCCAGCAGAGGACAGGGTGGGCAGACCCAGTACTTC. Translated: CASRGQGGQTQYF.

This clone has more than one count but fewer than ten. V and J are TRBV2 and TRBJ1-2; a weak D match, TRBD1 (6 bases). With 1 base removed from V and 7 bases from J, the gap between germline ends came to 13 bases. This CDR3 spans 14 amino acids. Germline V gene data show CDR1 as SNHLY and CDR2 as FYNNEI. CDR3 in DNA: TGTGCCAGCAGTGAAGATGAGGTACAGGGTGGCTACACCTTC. Translation: CASSEDEVQGGYTF. The whole variable domain, filled in from reference TRBV2 and TRBJ1-2, reads EPEVTQTPSHQVTQMGQEVILRCVPISNHLYFYWYRQILGQKVEFLVSFYNNEISEKSEIFDDQFSVERPDGSNFTLKIRSTKLEDSAMYFCASSEDEVQGGYTFGSGTRLTVV.

The chain joins TRBV7-2 to TRBJ2-7, with D possibly being TRBD2 (6 bases). The CDR3 has 16 residues. CDR1 is SGHTA, CDR2 FQGNSA, per germline. V was cut by 0 bases and J by 6 bases, with 18 bases left in between. The chain's CDR3 is CASSLAPGREILEQYF. CDR3 bases: TGTGCCAGCAGCTTAGCTCCCGGTCGGGAGATCCTCGAGCAGTACTTC. The variable domain in full, with the rest retrieved from reference TRBV7-2 and TRBJ2-7, is GAGVSQSPSNKVTEKGKDVELRCDPISGHTALYWYRQSLGQGLEFLIYFQGNSAPDKSGLPSDRFSAERTGGSVSTLTIQRTQQEDSAVYLCASSLAPGREILEQYFGPGTRLTVT.

This clone was seen a handful of times. A read error may produce the germline difference seen at one junction end. V is TRBV3-1 (or the pseudogene TRBV3-2) and J is TRBJ1-1; 7 bases line up with TRBD1. This CDR3 has 14 residues. Per germline, CDR1 LGHDT and CDR2 YNNKEL (reference sequence). CDR3 loop: CASTQTGARNEAFF. DNA for the CDR3: TGTGCCAGCACCCAAACAGGGGCCCGGAATGAAGCTTTCTTT.

The chain couples TRBV9 to TRBJ2-1; 10 bases map to TRBD2. Germline loops: CDR1 SGDLS, CDR2 YYNGEE. V dropped 7 bases and J dropped 8; count of bases not matched to a gene: 15. The CDR3 sequence is 16 residues long. Here the CDR3 DNA reads TGTGCCAGCGACGAGAGCGGGAGGGGGGTAGGGGATGAGCAGTTCTTC. Encoded protein: CASDESGRGVGDEQFF.

This clone was recorded only once. This chain joins TRBV28 and TRBJ1-2; 7 bases fit TRBD1. The V gene's germline CDR1 is MDHEN and CDR2 SYDVKM. The CDR3 contains 15 residues. V gave up 5 bases and J gave up 7 bases; unmatched junction bases: 13. CDR3 in amino acids: CASSRAHQAGGGYTF. CDR3 in DNA: TGTGCCAGCAGTAGGGCCCACCAGGCAGGGGGTGGCTACACCTTC.

V is TRBV7-2 and J is TRBJ1-6; 8 bases agree with TRBD1. This CDR3 is 13 amino acids long. Germline loops: CDR1 SGHTA, CDR2 FQGNSA. V was clipped by 4 bases and J by 10 bases; unmatched bases: 3. This CDR3 is CASSSDRGSPLHF. CDR3 nucleotide sequence: TGTGCCAGCAGCTCCGACAGGGGCTCACCCCTCCACTTT. Full variable domain (remainder filled in from reference TRBV7-2 and TRBJ1-6): GAGVSQSPSNKVTEKGKDVELRCDPISGHTALYWYRQSLGQGLEFLIYFQGNSAPDKSGLPSDRFSAERTGGSVSTLTIQRTQQEDSAVYLCASSSDRGSPLHFGNGTRLTVT.

This clone has more than one count but fewer than ten. V gene TRBV2 combines with J gene TRBJ2-3, with D hard to call. This CDR3 region has 13 residues. Germline V CDR1 and CDR2: SNHLY, FYNNEI. V was shortened by 6 bases and J by 4 bases, with 11 bases between the two germline ends. CDR3 nucleotides: TGTGCCAGCAGGCTCAGGCCCGCAGATACGCAGTATTTT. It yields the protein CASRLRPADTQYF. Supplemented by reference TRBV2 and TRBJ2-3, the full variable domain reads EPEVTQTPSHQVTQMGQEVILRCVPISNHLYFYWYRQILGQKVEFLVSFYNNEISEKSEIFDDQFSVERPDGSNFTLKIRSTKLEDSAMYFCASRLRPADTQYFGPGTRLTVL.

The chain links TRBV7-8 to TRBJ2-5; 7 positions match TRBD1. Germline trimming cut 8 bases from V and 5 bases from J; bases unmatched to any gene: 8. Germline assignment: CDR1 SGHVS and CDR2 FQNEAQ. This CDR3 is 13 amino acids long. CDR3 amino acids: CASGQGDGETQYF. The CDR3 DNA is TGTGCCAGCGGTCAGGGGGACGGGGAGACCCAGTACTTC.

The CDR3 spells CASTSGAGGHEQYF. For the CDR3, the DNA is TGTGCCAGCACGTCGGGGGCGGGGGGCCACGAGCAGTACTTC. The V gene is TRBV13, the J gene TRBJ2-7, with TRBD2 matching over 8 bases. The CDR3 has 14 amino acids. Germline V CDR1 and CDR2: PRHDT, FYEKMQ (reference sequence). V lost 7 bases, J lost 5 bases, and 10 bases stayed unmatched.

This clone was recorded once. The gene calls are TRBV7-9 and TRBJ2-3, with D possibly matching TRBD1 (5 bases). The V gene's germline CDR1 is SEHNR and CDR2 FQNEAQ (reference sequence). The CDR3 loop spans 14 amino acids. Trimming removed 3 bases from V and 2 bases from J, with 9 bases in between. CDR3 protein: CASSFPGHTDTQYF. CDR3 DNA: TGTGCCAGCAGCTTCCCTGGACACACAGATACGCAGTATTTT.

The chain couples TRBV2 to TRBJ1-1; 8 bases line up with TRBD1. The CDR3 contains 13 residues. The junction had 8 bases not matched to a gene; V was cut back by 7 bases and J by 7 bases. Per the germline V gene, CDR1 is SNHLY and CDR2 is FYNNEI. The CDR3 region is CASTQMGQVEAFF. DNA of the CDR3: TGTGCCAGCACGCAAATGGGACAGGTTGAAGCTTTCTTT.

The CDR3 DNA sequence: TGTGCCAGCAGCTTATACACCACCGGGGAGCTGTTTTTT. Protein sequence: CASSLYTTGELFF. The chain has TRBV7-3 and TRBJ2-2, with D unclear. The CDR3 totals 13 residues. The germline V gene encodes CDR1 SGHTA and CDR2 FQGTGA. V shed 2 bases and J shed 4 bases, with 5 bases lying between them. Filled out from reference TRBV7-3 and TRBJ2-2, the complete variable domain reads GAGVSQTPSNKVTEKGKYVELRCDPISGHTALYWYRQSLGQGPEFLIYFQGTGAADDSGLPNDRFFAVRPEGSVSTLKIQRTERGDSAVYLCASSLYTTGELFFGEGSRLTVL.